The 24 T cell receptor beta chains given below trace back to one sample, sequenced in a study of CD8+ T cells in alopecia areata. Once RNA had been extracted, it was reverse transcribed into cDNA to act as the sequencing template. Profiling relied on immunoSEQ multiplex PCR, and the TCRdb table lists in-frame clones only, not all of them. The sample includes hundreds of thousands of clones, roughly two thirds seen only once; the top ten take around 1.2%. The source was CD4+ T cells sorted from blood, collected at week 0. The source of these receptors is a human donor with alopecia areata.

The J gene is TRBJ2-3, the V gene TRBV5-8; D call uncertain. V dropped 0 bases and J dropped 1 base, with 3 bases sitting between them. This CDR3 spans 13 amino acids. CDR1 and CDR2 from the germline V gene are SGHTS and YDEGEE. Written as DNA, the CDR3 is TGTGCCAGCAGCTTGGGGGGCACAGATACGCAGTATTTT. Translating gives CASSLGGTDTQYF.

The V call is TRBV4-1, the J call TRBJ1-5; no firm D call. Per germline, CDR1 MGHRA and CDR2 YSYEKL. The length of the CDR3 is 15 residues. Deletions cut 1 base from V and 0 bases from J, with 7 bases between. DNA of the CDR3: TGCGCCAGCAGCCAAGCTGGATATAGCAATCAGCCCCAGCATTTT. This translates into CASSQAGYSNQPQHF.

This sequence joins TRBV29-1 and TRBJ2-7, with D uncertain. V lost 2 bases and J 0 bases, leaving 8 bases between the germline ends. This CDR3 is 13 amino acids long. Germline-derived CDR1 and CDR2 are SQVTM and ANQGSEA. CDR3 DNA: TGCAGCGTTGAAATTTTGAGCTCCTACGAGCAGTACTTC. It translates to CSVEILSSYEQYF.

The chain combines TRBV7-3 with TRBJ2-3; D perhaps matches TRBD2 (5 bases). The CDR3 is 14 amino acids. The germline gives CDR1 SGHTA, CDR2 FQGTGA. Trimming pared 5 bases from V and 1 base from J, leaving 10 bases between. The CDR3 here is CASSLGSGTDTQYF. The CDR3 coding sequence is TGTGCCAGCAGCCTGGGTAGCGGCACAGATACGCAGTATTTT.

The chain uses TRBV9 and TRBJ2-3; perhaps TRBD2 as D (6 bases). The CDR3 loop spans 13 amino acids. The germline gives CDR1 SGDLS, CDR2 YYNGEE. The V and J ends lost 5 bases and 1 base respectively, with 8 bases between them. CDR3: CASRGGGTDTQYF. The CDR3 DNA follows: TGTGCCAGCAGGGGCGGGGGCACAGATACGCAGTATTTT.

This chain connects TRBV30 to TRBJ1-5; 8 nucleotides agree with TRBD1. The length of the CDR3 is 14 residues. The J segment lost 6 bases and the V segment lost 4 bases, leaving 8 bases of the junction unmatched. CDR1 GTSNPN and CDR2 SVGIG come from the germline V gene (reference sequence). Written as DNA, the CDR3 is TGTGCCTGGACCTTCCGGGACAGGTTTCAGCCCCAGCATTTT. Protein sequence: CAWTFRDRFQPQHF. The variable domain in full, completed from reference TRBV30 and TRBJ1-5, reads SQTIHQWPATLVQPVGSPLSLECTVEGTSNPNLYWYRQAAGRGLQLLFYSVGIGQISSEVPQNLSASRPQDRQFILSSKKLLLSDSGFYLCAWTFRDRFQPQHFGDGTRLSIL.

The chain recombines TRBV11-2 with TRBJ2-1, with 13 bases matching TRBD2. Trimming took 1 base from V and 8 from J; bases not matched to a gene: 2. Germline values: CDR1 SGHAT, CDR2 FQNNGV. The length of the CDR3 is 15 residues. In DNA, the CDR3 is TGTGCCAGCAGCTTAGGGACTAGCGGGGGTCATGAGCAGTTCTTC. Residues: CASSLGTSGGHEQFF.

This clone was observed a few times. The V gene is TRBV7-9, the J gene TRBJ1-2; D ambiguous. The CDR3 runs 14 residues. Trimming removed 5 bases from V and 1 base from J, with 11 bases in between. Germline CDR1 reads SEHNR; CDR2 reads FQNEAQ (reference sequence). CDR3 in amino acids: CASSTRGSNYGYTF. The CDR3 DNA reads as TGTGCCAGCAGCACGCGGGGAAGTAACTATGGCTACACCTTC.

The rearrangement uses TRBV5-6 and TRBJ1-1, with D maybe TRBD1 (6 bases). The CDR3 has 13 amino acids. Germline CDR1 reads SGHDT; CDR2 reads YYEEEE. Trimming took 4 bases from V and 10 from J, leaving 17 bases between them. The CDR3 DNA reads as TGTGCCAGCAGCCTGACAGGTGCTTCGCGAGCTTTCTTT. This encodes CASSLTGASRAFF.

This clone was seen a single time. The chain has TRBV4-1 and TRBJ1-2, with D perhaps TRBD1 (5 bases). Trimming removed 1 base at V and 7 bases at J, with 19 bases between. Germline V gives CDR1 MGHRA, CDR2 YSYEKL. The CDR3 has 16 residues. The CDR3 is CASSQGRGGRVSGYTF. CDR3 coding DNA: TGCGCCAGCAGCCAAGGGCGGGGCGGCAGGGTCTCTGGCTACACCTTC.

This clone was observed a handful of times. The genes are TRBV5-1 and TRBJ1-2, with unresolved D. With 0 bases removed from V and 7 bases from J, the gap between germline ends came to 7 bases. CDR3 length: 12 amino acids. Germline assignment: CDR1 SGHRS and CDR2 YFSETQ. The CDR3 DNA follows: TGCGCCAGCAGCTTGGGAACAAGTGGCTACACCTTC. It yields the protein CASSLGTSGYTF.

The gene calls are TRBV10-3 and TRBJ2-1; D gene ambiguous. Trimming stripped 0 bases from V and 9 bases from J, with 12 bases between. CDR1 and CDR2 (germline): ENHRY, SYGVKD. CDR3 length: 14 amino acids. In DNA form, the CDR3 reads TGTGCCATCAGTGAGTCGGGCGGATTGGTTGAGCAGTTCTTC. Its protein product is CAISESGGLVEQFF.

V and J are TRBV27 and TRBJ1-1; D perhaps matches TRBD1 (5 bases). CDR1 and CDR2 from the germline V gene are MNHEY and SMNVEV (reference sequence). This CDR3 has 14 amino acids. The V gene lost 4 bases and the J gene lost 2 bases, with 11 bases spanning the gap. This CDR3 is CASSSGRYNTEAFF. The CDR3 DNA sequence: TGTGCCAGCAGTTCGGGGCGCTATAACACTGAAGCTTTCTTT.

This clone was recorded a few times. The chain couples TRBV5-1 to TRBJ2-7, with D perhaps matching TRBD1 or TRBD2 (5 bases each). V was cut by 0 bases and J by 6 bases, with 10 bases left in between. CDR3 size: 13 residues. Germline V gene sequence: CDR1 SGHRS, CDR2 YFSETQ. CDR3 residues: CASSLGDGGEQYF. The CDR3 DNA follows: TGCGCCAGCAGCTTGGGCGATGGGGGCGAGCAGTACTTC.

This chain connects TRBV27 to TRBJ2-2; 7 bases agree with TRBD1. The CDR3 totals 16 residues. Unmatched junction bases numbered 6, after V lost 4 bases and J lost 1 base. CDR1 is MNHEY and CDR2 is SMNVEV in the germline V gene (reference sequence). CDR3 in amino acids: CASSSIRTGNTGELFF. As DNA, the CDR3 is TGTGCCAGCAGTTCAATAAGGACAGGGAACACCGGGGAGCTGTTTTTT.

This clone came up a few times. The CDR3 DNA reads as TGTGCCATCAGCGATTGGGGACCGACAGGGGAAAATGGCTACACCTTC. Translation: CAISDWGPTGENGYTF. The V call is TRBV10-3, the J call TRBJ1-2, with 8 bases fitting TRBD1. The CDR3 loop spans 16 amino acids. The germline V gene has CDR1 ENHRY and CDR2 SYGVKD. V gave up 6 bases and J gave up 6 bases; unmatched junction bases: 15.

This clone was observed a few times. This rearrangement joins TRBV18 to TRBJ2-1; TRBD2 is a possible D gene (5 bases). This CDR3 comprises 13 residues. With 5 bases removed from V and 4 bases from J, the gap between germline ends came to 9 bases. Per the germline V gene, CDR1 is KGHSH and CDR2 is LQKENI. The CDR3: CASSISGYNEQFF. The CDR3 DNA sequence: TGTGCCAGCTCAATTTCGGGGTACAATGAGCAGTTCTTC.

In its sample, this clone was seen once. The V and J genes are TRBV18 and TRBJ2-2, with D tentatively TRBD1 (5 bases). This CDR3 contains 15 residues. Germline V gene lookup returns CDR1 KGHSH and CDR2 LQKENI. With 1 base removed from V and 3 bases from J, the gap between germline ends came to 9 bases. The CDR3, as DNA: TGTGCCAGCTCACCACGGCAGGGCGACACCGGGGAGCTGTTTTTT. The encoded protein is CASSPRQGDTGELFF.

This clone came up a few times. The chain is built from TRBV29-1 and TRBJ2-1; weak D call: TRBD2 (5 bases). V was cut by 3 bases and J by 0 bases, with 15 bases left in between. The length of the CDR3 is 16 residues. The V gene's germline CDR1 is SQVTM and CDR2 ANQGSEA. CDR3 DNA sequence: TGCAGCGTTGAGGAGGCGACGGCTAGCTCCTACAATGAGCAGTTCTTC. This encodes CSVEEATASSYNEQFF.

The chain uses TRBV29-1 and TRBJ2-7; D might be TRBD1 (5 bases). There are 13 residues in the CDR3. CDR1 is SQVTM and CDR2 is ANQGSEA in the germline V gene. V was clipped by 2 bases and J by 2 bases, with 10 bases between them. As DNA, the CDR3 is TGCAGCGTTGAATCAGGGTTTCCCTACGAGCAGTACTTC. Translating gives CSVESGFPYEQYF.

V gene TRBV23-1 combines with J gene TRBJ2-5, with D perhaps TRBD1 (8 bases). TRBV23-1 is labeled an ORF, and its function is uncertain. The CDR3 is made up of 17 amino acids. Trimming stripped 0 bases from V and 4 bases from J, with 18 bases between. This CDR3 is CASSQSQDREGTETQYF. The CDR3 DNA reads TGCGCCAGCAGTCAATCCCAGGACAGGGAGGGGACAGAGACCCAGTACTTC.

The chain uses TRBV29-1 and TRBJ2-7, with a possible D match to TRBD2 (6 bases). This CDR3 comprises 12 residues. V lost 7 bases, J lost 6 bases, and 16 bases lay in between. Germline V gene sequence: CDR1 SQVTM, CDR2 ANQGSEA. CDR3 nucleotide sequence: TGCAGCGATTGGACTCTCGGGGGCGAGCAGTACTTC. It yields the protein CSDWTLGGEQYF.

The V gene is TRBV4-1, the J gene TRBJ2-6; D is unresolved. This CDR3 contains 18 residues. From germline, CDR1 is MGHRA and CDR2 YSYEKL. Trimming stripped 4 bases from V and 0 bases from J, with 16 bases between. The DNA for the CDR3 is TGCGCCAGCAGCCCCACCCCCCACGGGCCCTCTGGGGCCAACGTCCTGACTTTC. This translates into CASSPTPHGPSGANVLTF.

The chain couples TRBV11-2 to TRBJ2-1, with 7 bases that match TRBD1. The CDR3 is 14 amino acids. Germline V gene sequence: CDR1 SGHAT, CDR2 FQNNGV. The ends lost 3 bases at V and 4 bases at J; junction bases unmatched: 3. The CDR3 protein is CASSLGQQYNEQFF. The DNA of the CDR3 is TGTGCCAGCAGCTTGGGACAGCAGTACAATGAGCAGTTCTTC.